Below, 29 T cell receptor beta chains from the same sample are listed, as sequenced in a study of radiation and T cells in renal cell carcinoma. Some clones are missing from TCRdb's copy, which holds only in-frame ones; the method was immunoSEQ multiplex PCR. The table includes around 140,000 clones, 86% detected once. Time point indicated: blood 4 weeks post-SBRT, at nephrectomy. Treatment given: 15 Gy SBRT to primary tumor, nephrectomy 4 weeks later. The starting material was blood, obtained from a patient whose treatment included radiotherapy and nephrectomy. These receptors all stem from a woman aged 50 to 60 with renal cell carcinoma.

CDR3: CASSLTAREKLFF. The CDR3 coding sequence is TGTGCCAGCAGCCTCACCGCCAGGGAAAAACTGTTTTTT. V gene TRBV5-4 combines with J gene TRBJ1-4; no clear D gene. V lost 4 bases, J lost 8 bases, and 12 bases lay in between. Germline loops: CDR1 SGHNT, CDR2 YYREEE (reference sequence). The CDR3 consists of 13 residues.

The rearrangement joins TRBV19 to TRBJ1-1; unclear D gene. This CDR3 is 16 amino acids long. From germline, CDR1 is LNHDA and CDR2 SQIVND (reference sequence). The germline V and J ends were trimmed by 3 bases and 1 base, with 15 bases remaining between them. The CDR3: CASSIVYGYENTEAFF. For the CDR3, the DNA is TGTGCCAGTAGTATTGTTTATGGTTACGAGAACACTGAAGCTTTCTTT.

This clone was detected only once. J is TRBJ2-2 and V is TRBV5-4; 7 bases line up with TRBD2. Germline trimming cut 0 bases from V and 6 bases from J; bases unmatched to any gene: 5. Germline V gene sequence: CDR1 SGHNT, CDR2 YYREEE (reference sequence). The CDR3 runs 15 residues. The CDR3: CASSLALGRSGELFF. CDR3 bases: TGTGCCAGCAGCTTGGCCCTCGGGAGGTCCGGGGAGCTGTTTTTT.

Regarding this clone: This likely comes from a read error, as the CDR3 has no conserved phenylalanine or tryptophan at its end. The DNA is left out, because the CDR3 cannot be placed on it with certainty; the CDR3 is given as TCRdb lists it. CDR3 amino acids: CASRKEPGGVI. The chain combines TRBV21-1 with TRBJ2-7. TRBV21-1 is a pseudogene. The CDR3 is 11 residues long, counting both termini.

The chain has TRBV6-5 and TRBJ2-3; 8 bases fit TRBD1. The V and J ends lost 2 bases and 5 bases, in that order; junction bases with no gene match: 6. CDR1 is MNHEY and CDR2 is SVGAGI in the germline V gene. The CDR3 has 15 amino acids. In DNA form, the CDR3 reads TGTGCCAGCAGTTACGGGCCCAGGGGGCGAGATACGCAGTATTTT. Translation: CASSYGPRGRDTQYF.

The J gene is TRBJ2-7, the V gene TRBV7-2; either TRBD1 or TRBD2 may supply D (6 bases each). CDR1 and CDR2 (germline): SGHTA, FQGNSA. Deletions cut 2 bases from V and 2 bases from J, with 7 bases between. The CDR3 has 13 residues. CDR3 sequence reads: CASSLRGPYEQYF. In DNA, the CDR3 is TGTGCCAGCAGCTTACGGGGGCCCTACGAGCAGTACTTC.

The gene calls are TRBV27 and TRBJ2-7; 10 bases align to TRBD2. J lost 6 bases, V lost 6 bases, and 8 bases had no gene match. The germline V gene has CDR1 MNHEY and CDR2 SMNVEV (reference sequence). This CDR3 contains 14 residues. CDR3 nucleotide sequence: TGTGCCAGCAGGTTCGTAGCGGGAGGAATCGAGCAGTACTTC. It specifies CASRFVAGGIEQYF.

The chain links TRBV7-2 to TRBJ2-7; 9 bases align to TRBD1. V dropped 2 bases and J dropped 0; count of bases not matched to a gene: 2. Germline CDR1 reads SGHTA; CDR2 reads FQGNSA. The CDR3 runs to 15 residues. The CDR3 DNA sequence: TGTGCCAGCAGCTTAAGACAGGGGGGCTCCTACGAGCAGTACTTC. It is translated as CASSLRQGGSYEQYF.

This CDR3 reads CASSPRTGYGYTF. The CDR3 DNA follows: TGCGCCAGCAGCCCTCGGACAGGTTATGGCTACACCTTC. The rearrangement uses TRBV5-1 and TRBJ1-2; TRBD1 aligns across 7 bases. J was trimmed by 5 bases and V by 4 bases; bases with no gene match: 5. Germline lookup yields CDR1 SGHRS and CDR2 YFSETQ. This CDR3 is 13 amino acids long.

The chain couples TRBV10-3 to TRBJ2-5; D is possibly TRBD2 (5 bases). Trimming took off 3 bases at V and 3 bases at J, with 11 bases between the two ends. The germline gives CDR1 ENHRY, CDR2 SYGVKD. The CDR3 is 14 residues long. In nucleotides, the CDR3 is TGTGCCATCAGTGACCCCTTGCGGGAAGAGACCCAGTACTTC. It yields the protein CAISDPLREETQYF.

The chain couples TRBV6-1 to TRBJ1-2; 8 bases line up with TRBD1. Germline lookup yields CDR1 MNHNS and CDR2 SASEGT. The CDR3 is 13 amino acids. The J segment lost 5 bases and the V segment lost 6 bases, leaving 5 bases of the junction unmatched. CDR3 region: CASSRGQEYGYTF. The CDR3 nucleotides read TGTGCCAGCAGCCGGGGACAGGAGTATGGCTACACCTTC.

The V and J genes are TRBV19 and TRBJ2-2; D call uncertain. Germline assignment: CDR1 LNHDA and CDR2 SQIVND (reference sequence). Trimming removed 5 bases from V and 4 bases from J, with 2 bases in between. The CDR3 runs to 11 residues. CDR3 sequence (DNA): TGTGCCAGTAGTCCCACCGGGGAGCTGTTTTTT. Residues: CASSPTGELFF.

This clone was detected only once. V gene TRBV5-6 combines with J gene TRBJ1-5, with a tentative D call TRBD1 (6 bases). This CDR3 is built from 16 residues. The V and J ends lost 1 base and 3 bases respectively, with 14 bases between them. Germline assignment: CDR1 SGHDT and CDR2 YYEEEE. CDR3 loop: CASSLRQGISNQPQHF. Written as DNA, the CDR3 is TGTGCCAGCAGCTTGAGGCAGGGGATATCCAATCAGCCCCAGCATTTT.

In its sample, this clone was seen a few times. The CDR3 coding sequence is TGTGCCAGCCCCAAGTCCGGGGAAGAGACCCAGTACTTC. Translating gives CASPKSGEETQYF. The chain recombines TRBV6-5 with TRBJ2-5, with D possibly matching TRBD2 (5 bases). Germline CDR1 and CDR2: MNHEY and SVGAGI. The ends were cut back, 8 bases at V and 3 bases at J, with 13 bases in the middle. CDR3 length: 13 residues.

This clone has a single count. This chain joins TRBV7-2 and TRBJ2-7, with D unresolved. V was shortened by 4 bases and J by 8 bases, with 9 bases between the two germline ends. The CDR3 has 11 residues. In germline, CDR1 is SGHTA, CDR2 FQGNSA. CDR3 bases: TGTGCCAGCAGCTCTTGGGGAAAGCAGTACTTC. Translated, it gives CASSSWGKQYF.

The V call is TRBV5-1, the J call TRBJ2-5; no reliable D call. V was trimmed by 4 bases and J by 9 bases, leaving 13 bases between them. Germline V gene sequence: CDR1 SGHRS, CDR2 YFSETQ. CDR3 length: 12 residues. The CDR3 here is CASSPTAGSQYF. The CDR3 nucleotides read TGCGCCAGCAGCCCGACGGCTGGGTCCCAGTACTTC.

This chain links TRBV5-1 with TRBJ2-7; TRBD2 matches at 14 bases. This CDR3 is built from 15 residues. Germline V gene lookup returns CDR1 SGHRS and CDR2 YFSETQ. V shed 4 bases and J 3 bases; nucleotides not matched to a gene: 3. CDR3 protein: CASSRGTSGGYEQYF. In DNA form, the CDR3 reads TGCGCCAGCAGCCGGGGGACTAGCGGGGGCTACGAGCAGTACTTC.

The chain is built from TRBV9 and TRBJ2-3; possibly TRBD2 for D (5 bases). Trimming stripped 4 bases from V and 1 base from J, with 19 bases between. Germline values: CDR1 SGDLS, CDR2 YYNGEE. The CDR3 has 17 residues. DNA of the CDR3: TGTGCCAGCAGCCTGAGGGCCCTAGGCTCAGGCACAGATACGCAGTATTTT. Amino acids: CASSLRALGSGTDTQYF.

The CDR3 region is CAQSGQVEAFF. The CDR3 region has the DNA TGTGCCCAAAGTGGGCAGGTTGAAGCTTTCTTT. The gene calls are TRBV30 and TRBJ1-1, with unresolved D. The CDR3 is 11 residues long. V was trimmed by 8 bases and J by 7 bases, leaving 14 bases between them. Germline lookup yields CDR1 GTSNPN and CDR2 SVGIG (reference sequence). The full variable domain, with the rest looked up from reference TRBV30 and TRBJ1-1, is SQTIHQWPATLVQPVGSPLSLECTVEGTSNPNLYWYRQAAGRGLQLLFYSVGIGQISSEVPQNLSASRPQDRQFILSSKKLLLSDSGFYLCAQSGQVEAFFGQGTRLTVV.

J is TRBJ2-7 and V is TRBV9; D ambiguous. The CDR3 consists of 13 residues. Deletions cut 0 bases from V and 3 bases from J, with 7 bases between. CDR1 SGDLS and CDR2 YYNGEE come from the germline V gene. CDR3 DNA: TGTGCCAGCAGCGTAGACCAGTACTACGAGCAGTACTTC. Translating gives CASSVDQYYEQYF.

CDR3 in amino acids: CASSLGPGSSYNEQFF. The CDR3 coding sequence is TGCGCCAGCAGCTTGGGTCCGGGGTCCTCCTACAATGAGCAGTTCTTC. The chain has TRBV5-1 and TRBJ2-1; D perhaps matches TRBD2 (5 bases). The CDR3 spans 16 residues. Between the trimmed V and J ends, which lost 0 bases and 0 bases, there was a span of 10 bases. Germline loops: CDR1 SGHRS, CDR2 YFSETQ.

The genes are TRBV27 and TRBJ2-2; a weak D match, TRBD2 (7 bases). V shed 5 bases and J shed 5 bases, with 18 bases lying between them. The CDR3 length is 16 residues. Germline-derived CDR1 and CDR2 are MNHEY and SMNVEV (reference sequence). The CDR3 spells CASSRLAGAGTGELFF. The CDR3 nucleotides read TGTGCCAGCAGTCGTCTGGCGGGGGCGGGGACCGGGGAGCTGTTTTTT.

Here the CDR3 DNA reads TGTGCCAGCAGCTTCGACAGGGTCGACACTGAAGCTTTCTTT. As protein: CASSFDRVDTEAFF. The chain employs TRBV11-2 and TRBJ1-1, with TRBD1 matching 7 bases. Germline V gives CDR1 SGHAT, CDR2 FQNNGV. This CDR3 has 14 residues. V lost 3 bases to trimming and J lost 3 bases; unmatched junction nucleotides: 4.

V is TRBV6-4 and J is TRBJ2-6; the D is unclear. Trimming took 6 bases from V and 1 from J, leaving 16 bases between them. The germline gives CDR1 MRHNA, CDR2 SNTAGT. CDR3 size: 17 residues. The CDR3 DNA sequence: TGTGCCAGCAGCCCAGAGTTTGGGTCGTCTGGGGCCAACGTCCTGACTTTC. Amino acids: CASSPEFGSSGANVLTF.

This sequence joins TRBV5-1 and TRBJ1-5, with unresolved D. V dropped 0 bases and J dropped 1 base, with 11 bases sitting between them. This CDR3 contains 16 residues. The germline CDR1 and CDR2 sequences are SGHRS and YFSETQ. For the CDR3, the DNA is TGCGCCAGCAGCTTGGCCCCGGCCGGGAGCAATCAGCCCCAGCATTTT. Translating gives CASSLAPAGSNQPQHF. Supplemented by reference TRBV5-1 and TRBJ1-5, the full variable domain reads KAGVTQTPRYLIKTRGQQVTLSCSPISGHRSVSWYQQTPGQGLQFLFEYFSETQRNKGNFPGRFSGRQFSNSRSEMNVSTLELGDSALYLCASSLAPAGSNQPQHFGDGTRLSIL.

The chain links TRBV7-2 to TRBJ2-3, with 8 bases matching TRBD2. This CDR3 has 14 amino acids. The ends lost 8 bases at V and 5 bases at J; junction bases unmatched: 9. Germline CDR1 reads SGHTA; CDR2 reads FQGNSA. The DNA of the CDR3 is TGTGCCAGCGGACTAGCACCCAGGGTAGATACGCAGTATTTT. It specifies CASGLAPRVDTQYF. The full variable domain, its missing parts supplied by reference TRBV7-2 and TRBJ2-3, is GAGVSQSPSNKVTEKGKDVELRCDPISGHTALYWYRQSLGQGLEFLIYFQGNSAPDKSGLPSDRFSAERTGGSVSTLTIQRTQQEDSAVYLCASGLAPRVDTQYFGPGTRLTVL.

V usage is TRBV5-1 and J usage is TRBJ1-1, with 7 nucleotides matching TRBD1. Germline V gene data show CDR1 as SGHRS and CDR2 as YFSETQ. The length of the CDR3 is 14 residues. The ends lost 4 bases at V and 2 bases at J; junction bases unmatched: 5. The CDR3, as DNA: TGCGCCAGCAGCATGGGGACAGCCAACACTGAAGCTTTCTTT. It yields the protein CASSMGTANTEAFF.

The chain uses TRBV5-1 and TRBJ2-5, with a weak D call TRBD1 (5 bases). Germline loops: CDR1 SGHRS, CDR2 YFSETQ. This CDR3 comprises 13 residues. The V and J ends lost 0 bases and 3 bases respectively, with 6 bases between them. The CDR3 coding sequence is TGCGCCAGCAGCTTGGAGACAGAAGAGACCCAGTACTTC. Translating gives CASSLETEETQYF.

The table lists this clone with a few counts. The V call is TRBV6-5, the J call TRBJ1-1; possibly TRBD1 for D (5 bases). This CDR3 has 13 residues. The V end was cut by 5 bases, the J end by 0 bases, with 7 bases between. CDR1 and CDR2 (germline): MNHEY, SVGAGI. In DNA, the CDR3 is TGTGCCAGCAGTCAGGGTATGAACACTGAAGCTTTCTTT. It translates to CASSQGMNTEAFF.